These 23 T cell receptor beta chains were sequenced from one sample in a study of T-cell memory formation after mild COVID-19. MiXCR, run by TCRdb on the 5' RACE reads, gives a single entry per CDR3 protein. Of about 110,000 distinct CDR3 sequences listed, roughly 19% are singletons. What was sequenced was PBMCs or a T cell subset sorted from them (not recorded which). Every receptor here comes from a man younger than 35 who had mild COVID-19 (a few samples of this study predate the infection). Cell type and time point are not known.

This rearrangement joins TRBV5-1 to TRBJ2-2; a weak D match, TRBD1 (5 bases). Germline V lookup: CDR1 SGHRS, CDR2 YFSETQ. The ends were cut back, 2 bases at V and 4 bases at J, with 6 bases in the middle. The length of the CDR3 is 13 residues. CDR3 in amino acids: CASSFTGTGELFF. CDR3 sequence (DNA): TGCGCCAGCAGCTTTACAGGCACCGGGGAGCTGTTTTTT.

The chain recombines TRBV5-5 with TRBJ1-2; D call uncertain. CDR1 SGHKS and CDR2 YYEKEE come from the germline V gene (reference sequence). Trimming cost V 4 bases and J 4 bases, with 14 bases left between them. CDR3 size: 14 residues. The chain's CDR3 is CASSPGGTFYGYTF. In nucleotides, the CDR3 is TGTGCCAGCAGCCCCGGAGGTACTTTCTATGGCTACACCTTC. The complete variable domain, with remaining parts taken from reference TRBV5-5 and TRBJ1-2, reads DAGVTQSPTHLIKTRGQQVTLRCSPISGHKSVSWYQQVLGQGPQFIFQYYEKEERGRGNFPDRFSARQFPNYSSELNVNALLLGDSALYLCASSPGGTFYGYTFGSGTRLTVV.

This clonotype was seen only a few times. The CDR3 DNA reads as TGCGCCAGCAGCTTGGAACAGATTGGTGGAGAGACCCAGTACTTC. Its protein product is CASSLEQIGGETQYF. The gene calls are TRBV5-1 and TRBJ2-5; D is uncertain. The ends were cut back, 0 bases at V and 4 bases at J, with 13 bases in the middle. The CDR3 loop spans 15 amino acids. CDR1 and CDR2 from the germline V gene are SGHRS and YFSETQ.

This clonotype was picked up a small number of times. The chain is built from TRBV9 and TRBJ2-2; weak D call: TRBD1 (6 bases). Germline V gene sequence: CDR1 SGDLS, CDR2 YYNGEE. V was trimmed by 0 bases and J by 5 bases, leaving 11 bases between them. The length of the CDR3 is 15 residues. The CDR3 here is CASSVAQQGTGELFF. The CDR3 DNA sequence: TGTGCCAGCAGCGTAGCCCAACAGGGAACCGGGGAGCTGTTTTTT.

J is TRBJ2-3 and V is TRBV30, with 10 bases matching TRBD1. After removal of 1 base from V and 4 bases from J, the junction contained 11 bases not matched to a gene. The CDR3 totals 17 residues. Per germline, CDR1 GTSNPN and CDR2 SVGIG (reference sequence). The CDR3 coding sequence is TGTGCCTGGAGTGGCCCTCGACAGGGGGCGCATCCAGATACGCAGTATTTT. Its translation is CAWSGPRQGAHPDTQYF.

This clonotype was seen at least ten times. The chain combines TRBV4-3 with TRBJ2-7, with D tentatively TRBD1 (6 bases). Germline V gene lookup returns CDR1 LGHNA and CDR2 YSLEER. V lost 2 bases to trimming and J lost 7 bases, with 15 bases between them. The CDR3 is 14 amino acids. CDR3 DNA: TGCGCCAGCAGCCAAACAACAGGGTCTGATGAGCAGTACTTC. This sequence encodes CASSQTTGSDEQYF.

The table lists this clonotype with a few counts. The genes are TRBV20-1 and TRBJ1-2; D is perhaps TRBD1 (5 bases). The CDR3 has 14 residues. Per the germline V gene, CDR1 is DFQATT and CDR2 is SNEGSKA (reference sequence). V was clipped by 3 bases and J by 8 bases, with 19 bases between them. CDR3 sequence (DNA): TGCAGTGCTAGCGGTGACAGCGTCTCCTGGGGCTACACCTTC. Translating it yields CSASGDSVSWGYTF.

This clonotype was found a few times. The chain has TRBV5-1 and TRBJ1-2; maybe TRBD1 (5 bases). Per the germline V gene, CDR1 is SGHRS and CDR2 is YFSETQ. The CDR3 contains 14 residues. Trimming shortened V by 3 bases and J by 4 bases, and 13 bases separated the two germline ends. CDR3 sequence: CASSSGQGTYGYTF. In nucleotides, the CDR3 is TGCGCCAGCAGCTCGGGGCAGGGAACCTATGGCTACACCTTC.

This clonotype has ten or more counts. This rearrangement joins TRBV7-2 to TRBJ2-1; no reliable D call. The germline V and J ends were trimmed by 5 bases and 3 bases, with 5 bases remaining between them. The germline CDR1 and CDR2 sequences are SGHTA and FQGNSA. The CDR3 runs 12 residues. The CDR3 DNA sequence: TGTGCCAGCAGCCTCGACTACAATGAGCAGTTCTTC. Protein product: CASSLDYNEQFF.

The rearrangement joins TRBV7-2 to TRBJ2-3, with a weak D call TRBD1 (5 bases). Trimming left V 5 bases short and J 2 bases short, with 8 bases between. This CDR3 has 13 amino acids. Germline values: CDR1 SGHTA, CDR2 FQGNSA. The CDR3 region is CASSARVTDTQYF. As DNA, the CDR3 is TGTGCCAGCAGCGCCAGGGTCACAGATACGCAGTATTTT.

The chain carries TRBV4-2 and TRBJ2-7; 8 bases are a match to TRBD2. Germline V gene lookup returns CDR1 LGHNA and CDR2 YNFKEQ. J was trimmed by 6 bases and V by 3 bases; bases with no gene match: 10. The CDR3 runs 15 residues. For the CDR3, the DNA is TGTGCCAGCAGCCACTCCGGGACTAGTAGAGGCGAGCAGTACTTC. This codes for CASSHSGTSRGEQYF.

The rearrangement uses TRBV7-2 and TRBJ2-3, with 14 nucleotides matching TRBD2. The CDR3 is made up of 17 amino acids. Germline V gene data show CDR1 as SGHTA and CDR2 as FQGNSA. J lost 2 bases, V lost 1 base, and 2 bases had no gene match. Here the CDR3 DNA reads TGTGCCAGCAGCTTAGGACTAGCGGGGGGGAACACAGATACGCAGTATTTT. Translated, it gives CASSLGLAGGNTDTQYF.

This chain connects TRBV12-3 or TRBV12-4 to TRBJ1-5; D call uncertain. The V gene lost 3 bases and the J gene lost 6 bases, with 12 bases spanning the gap. The CDR3 extends over 14 amino acids. This CDR3 is CASSLRPTVQPQHF. The CDR3 DNA is TGTGCCAGCAGTTTGAGACCAACAGTTCAGCCCCAGCATTTT.

This clonotype was detected only a few times. The CDR3 loop is CASSLGPGGGTDTQYF. CDR3 sequence (DNA): TGCGCCAGCAGCTTGGGTCCGGGCGGGGGAACAGATACGCAGTATTTT. The chain is built from TRBV5-1 and TRBJ2-3; TRBD2 matches at 7 bases. The CDR3 loop spans 16 amino acids. V gave up 0 bases and J gave up 3 bases; unmatched junction bases: 7. CDR1 is SGHRS and CDR2 is YFSETQ in the germline V gene. The whole variable domain, filled in from reference TRBV5-1 and TRBJ2-3, reads KAGVTQTPRYLIKTRGQQVTLSCSPISGHRSVSWYQQTPGQGLQFLFEYFSETQRNKGNFPGRFSGRQFSNSRSEMNVSTLELGDSALYLCASSLGPGGGTDTQYFGPGTRLTVL.

This clonotype has a handful of counts. The chain is built from TRBV3-1 and TRBJ2-7, with TRBD2 as a possible D gene (6 bases). This CDR3 is 14 amino acids long. V was pared by 6 bases and J by 2 bases, with 14 bases between. Germline CDR1 reads LGHDT; CDR2 reads YNNKEL (reference sequence). CDR3 loop: CASRHAGRTYEQYV. DNA for the CDR3: TGTGCCAGCAGGCACGCGGGACGGACCTACGAGCAGTACGTC.

CDR3: CASRRRENTEAFF. The CDR3 DNA reads as TGTGCCAGCAGGCGACGGGAGAACACTGAAGCTTTCTTT. The chain recombines TRBV12-3 or TRBV12-4 with TRBJ1-1; unclear D gene. Deletions cut 6 bases from V and 1 base from J, with 9 bases between. The CDR3 loop spans 13 amino acids.

The rearrangement joins TRBV11-2 to TRBJ1-2; D call uncertain. The ends were cut back, 1 base at V and 5 bases at J, with 11 bases in the middle. CDR1 and CDR2 (germline): SGHAT, FQNNGV. The CDR3 covers 14 residues. The CDR3: CASSLVPDPYGYTF. In DNA, the CDR3 is TGTGCCAGCAGCTTAGTTCCTGATCCTTATGGCTACACCTTC. Variable domain in full (rest from reference TRBV11-2 and TRBJ1-2): EAGVAQSPRYKIIEKRQSVAFWCNPISGHATLYWYQQILGQGPKLLIQFQNNGVVDDSQLPKDRFSAERLKGVDSTLKIQPAKLEDSAVYLCASSLVPDPYGYTFGSGTRLTVV.

This chain uses TRBV7-2 with TRBJ1-2, with 7 bases matching TRBD1. CDR3 length: 13 residues. The V and J ends lost 5 bases and 5 bases, in that order; junction bases with no gene match: 5. Germline values: CDR1 SGHTA, CDR2 FQGNSA. The CDR3 sequence: CASSPEGAYGYTF. In nucleotides, the CDR3 is TGTGCCAGCAGCCCTGAGGGGGCGTATGGCTACACCTTC.

The chain couples TRBV7-8 to TRBJ1-3; D may be TRBD1 (6 bases). The germline CDR1 and CDR2 sequences are SGHVS and FQNEAQ. This CDR3 has 16 residues. Trimming left V 3 bases short and J 0 bases short, with 12 bases between. The CDR3 coding sequence is TGTGCCAGCAGCTTTTCGTTCAGGGGCTCTGGAAACACCATATATTTT. It yields the protein CASSFSFRGSGNTIYF.

This clonotype was seen more than once but under ten times. The rearrangement links TRBV6-1 to TRBJ2-7; 8 nucleotides align to TRBD1. Germline V lookup: CDR1 MNHNS, CDR2 SASEGT. Trimming cost V 6 bases and J 3 bases; bases outside gene matches: 7. The CDR3 has 14 amino acids. In DNA, the CDR3 is TGTGCCAGCAGGGAGGACAGGGCCCGCTACGAGCAGTACGTC. Its protein is CASREDRARYEQYV.

This clonotype was seen more than once but under ten times. This chain joins TRBV12-5 and TRBJ2-7, with D perhaps matching TRBD1 (7 bases). Germline CDR1 reads LGHNT; CDR2 reads FRNRAP. This CDR3 contains 16 residues. V was trimmed by 5 bases and J by 2 bases, leaving 19 bases between them. The DNA for the CDR3 is TGTGCTAGTGGTCGGTACGGAGGGGGCCTCACCTACGAGCAGTACTTC. Its translation: CASGRYGGGLTYEQYF.

The chain couples TRBV7-2 to TRBJ2-4, with D perhaps TRBD2 (6 bases). The CDR3 has 15 residues. Germline lookup yields CDR1 SGHTA and CDR2 FQGNSA. With 5 bases removed from V and 9 bases from J, the gap between germline ends came to 20 bases. The CDR3: CASSPRRGGSGIQYF. The CDR3, as DNA: TGTGCCAGCAGCCCTCGTCGTGGGGGGAGCGGCATTCAGTACTTC.

This clonotype has ten or more counts. V is TRBV5-1 and J is TRBJ2-3, with D perhaps matching TRBD2 (5 bases). V lost 5 bases and J 1 base, leaving 11 bases between the germline ends. CDR1 is SGHRS, CDR2 YFSETQ, per germline. CDR3 size: 14 residues. The CDR3 sequence: CASSAGERTDTQYF. The CDR3 region has the DNA TGCGCCAGCAGTGCGGGTGAACGCACAGATACGCAGTATTTT.